These 17 T cell receptor beta chains share one sample of origin, sequenced in a study of monozygotic twins with inflammatory bowel disease (dated by TCRdb to 2018 to 2020). The library was obtained by 5' RACE. Sequenced on an Illumina HiSeq 2500. Following TCRdb reprocessing, every CDR3 protein sequence forms one entry, and DNA is not provided. The table of this sample itemizes more than 350,000 distinct CDR3 sequences. The top ten clonotypes cover about 2.3% of the sample. Sequencing was performed on blood. These receptors were taken from a human donor with ulcerative colitis or Crohn's disease, or a healthy co-twin of an affected twin (not recorded which).

This chain links TRBV29-1 with TRBJ2-7; TCRdb outputs TRBD2, but without DNA this stays unchecked. This CDR3 comprises 14 residues. Germline loops: CDR1 SQVTM, CDR2 ANQGSEA. The CDR3 loop is CSVEIREGGYEQYF.

CDR3 loop: CASSYKGRATSTDTQYF. This sequence joins TRBV6-5 and TRBJ2-3; the D call from TCRdb, TRBD2, cannot be confirmed without DNA. This CDR3 region has 17 residues. The germline CDR1 and CDR2 sequences are MNHEY and SVGAGI.

The chain carries TRBV12-3 or TRBV12-4 and TRBJ1-1; TCRdb returns TRBD1, unconfirmable since there is no DNA. The CDR3 covers 14 residues. The CDR3 region is CASSFTGGNTEAFF.

The rearrangement links TRBV23-1 to TRBJ2-5; lacking DNA, the TRBD1 call made by TCRdb goes unchecked. TRBV23-1 is an ORF for which the function is uncertain. The CDR3 contains 19 residues. CDR3 sequence: CASSQYLTGTGTTQETQYF.

The chain combines TRBV20-1 with TRBJ2-2; no DNA is available, so the TRBD2 call from TCRdb remains unchecked. Per the germline V gene, CDR1 is DFQATT and CDR2 is SNEGSKA (reference sequence). CDR3 length: 14 residues. The CDR3 is CSASAGGATGELFF.

The chain employs TRBV6-5 and TRBJ2-5. The germline gives CDR1 MNHEY, CDR2 SVGAGI. The CDR3 spans 14 residues. Here the CDR3 reads CASSYSMAAETQYF.

The chain employs TRBV7-2 and TRBJ1-2. The CDR3 runs to 15 residues. The germline V gene encodes CDR1 SGHTA and CDR2 FQGNSA. This CDR3 is CASSLGQGGGYGYTF.

The chain combines TRBV30 with TRBJ1-4. Per germline, CDR1 GTSNPN and CDR2 SVGIG (reference sequence). The CDR3 is 12 amino acids. The CDR3 sequence: CAWSVEDEKLFF.

The V gene is TRBV12-3 or TRBV12-4, the J gene TRBJ2-7. This CDR3 contains 14 residues. The CDR3 region is CASSRAGGLYEQYF.

This chain joins TRBV7-2 and TRBJ1-3. The CDR3 consists of 14 residues. Germline V gene lookup returns CDR1 SGHTA and CDR2 FQGNSA. Here the CDR3 reads CASSLGVSGNTKYF.

The rearrangement uses TRBV11-2 and TRBJ2-1. The CDR3 loop spans 14 amino acids. CDR1 and CDR2 (germline): SGHAT, FQNNGV. CDR3 region: CASSLLDPYNEQLF.

This chain joins TRBV5-1 and TRBJ2-7. This CDR3 is built from 15 residues. Germline V gene sequence: CDR1 SGHRS, CDR2 YFSETQ. The CDR3 is CASSLGEVSSYEQYF.

The chain couples TRBV3-1 to TRBJ1-1. The CDR3 consists of 12 residues. Germline V lookup: CDR1 LGHDT, CDR2 YNNKEL (reference sequence). The CDR3 reads CASSHGFAEAFF.

The V gene is TRBV24-1, the J gene TRBJ2-5. The CDR3 is made up of 14 amino acids. Germline loops: CDR1 KGHDR, CDR2 SFDVKD. The CDR3 region is CATSDSDTQETQYF.

This sequence joins TRBV12-3 or TRBV12-4 and TRBJ2-7; the TCRdb D gene call, TRBD1, has no DNA to confirm it. The CDR3 extends over 15 amino acids. The CDR3 loop reads CASSHVRDRGREQYF.

This rearrangement joins TRBV3-1 to TRBJ2-7. The CDR3 runs to 13 residues. In germline, CDR1 is LGHDT, CDR2 YNNKEL (reference sequence). The CDR3 loop is CASSQDTSYEQYF.

V is TRBV20-1 and J is TRBJ2-2; absent DNA, TCRdb's TRBD2 call cannot be checked. This CDR3 spans 16 amino acids. Germline V gene lookup returns CDR1 DFQATT and CDR2 SNEGSKA (reference sequence). This CDR3 is CSARVDWGLNTGELFF.